This T cell receptor beta chain was retrieved from a study of T cell changes during pregnancy in multiple sclerosis. Some clones are missing from TCRdb's copy, which holds only in-frame ones; the method was immunoSEQ multiplex PCR. The sample includes over 40,000 clones, about 91% seen only once; the top ten take roughly 2.3%. Trimming took 4 bases from V and 4 from J, leaving 17 bases between them. Germline CDR1 is SGHKS and CDR2 is YYEKEE (reference sequence). The CDR3 is made up of 15 amino acids. Sequencing was performed on peripheral blood, taken in the third trimester of pregnancy. V usage is TRBV5-5 and J usage is TRBJ1-2, with no clear D. The origin of this receptor is a female donor with multiple sclerosis, enrolled in a pregnancy study. The CDR3 protein is CASSMSLASLYGYTF. The CDR3, as DNA: TGTGCCAGCAGCATGAGTCTTGCTTCTCTCTATGGCTACACCTTC.